Listed below are T cell receptor beta chains from one sample, sequenced in a study of blood T cell repertoires in COVID-19. Libraries were prepared by immunoSEQ multiplex PCR; TCRdb keeps only in-frame clonotypes and omits some of them. This sample has approximately 270,000 clones, with around 86% found just once. Sequencing input: peripheral blood. The receptors come from a man between 50 and 59 years old with acute or convalescent COVID-19. The CDR3 runs from the conserved cysteine through the conserved F or W. The D gene is left open where the match is weak. Expanded clones get a size class; other rows say once, few or many, or leave the size out.

V gene: TRBV18; clone size: few; D gene: TRBD1; J gene: TRBJ1-2; CDR3 DNA: TGTGCCAGCTCACCACCCCGGACAGGGGAGGCGAACTATGGCTACACCTTC; CDR3 protein: CASSPPRTGEANYGYTF
V gene: TRBV2; clone size: -; D gene: TRBD2; J gene: TRBJ2-5; CDR3 DNA: TGTGCCAGCAGCCGCCGGACTAGCGGGGGGGAGACCCAGTACTTC; CDR3 protein: CASSRRTSGGETQYF
V gene: TRBV5-1; clone size: -; D gene: -; J gene: TRBJ2-7; CDR3 DNA: TGCGCCAGCAGCTCCGGGACACTAACCTACGAGCAGTACTTC; CDR3 protein: CASSSGTLTYEQYF
V gene: TRBV5-1; clone size: -; D gene: -; J gene: TRBJ2-5; CDR3 DNA: TGCGCCAGCAGCTCAGTCGGACACTTCCAAGAGACCCAGTACTTC; CDR3 protein: CASSSVGHFQETQYF
V gene: TRBV29-1; clone size: -; D gene: -; J gene: TRBJ1-2; CDR3 DNA: TGCAGCGTTGGTGGGGAGGCCTTCTATGGCTACACCTTC; CDR3 protein: CSVGGEAFYGYTF
V gene: TRBV25-1; clone size: -; D gene: -; J gene: TRBJ1-6; CDR3 DNA: TGTGCCAGCAGTGAATCAACCCACAGTTATAATTCACCCCTCCACTTT; CDR3 protein: CASSESTHSYNSPLHF
V gene: TRBV2; clone size: -; D gene: -; J gene: TRBJ1-2; CDR3 DNA: TGTGCCAGCAGCTATGAAAGGCAGGGCTCTGGCTACACCTTC; CDR3 protein: CASSYERQGSGYTF
V gene: TRBV7-9; clone size: -; D gene: -; J gene: TRBJ2-6; CDR3 DNA: TGTGCCAGCAGCCCCCATGTCCCGGAGAGGGCCAACGTCCTGACTTTC; CDR3 protein: CASSPHVPERANVLTF
V gene: TRBV6-1; clone size: -; D gene: -; J gene: TRBJ1-6; CDR3 DNA: TGTGCCAGCAGTGTCGGGGTCGTGGGAAGGAGCTCCTATAATTCACCCCTCCACTTT; CDR3 protein: CASSVGVVGRSSYNSPLHF
V gene: TRBV10-3; clone size: -; D gene: -; J gene: TRBJ1-1; CDR3 DNA: TGTGCCATCAGTCTCGGCACTGAAGCTTTCTTT; CDR3 protein: CAISLGTEAFF
V gene: TRBV19; clone size: -; D gene: -; J gene: TRBJ1-6; CDR3 DNA: TGTGCCAGTAGTATCCCCTCGAGGCCGGGAGAGTCACCCCTCCACTTT; CDR3 protein: CASSIPSRPGESPLHF
V gene: TRBV18; clone size: -; D gene: TRBD1; J gene: TRBJ2-7; CDR3 DNA: TGTGCCAGCTCACCGGGACAGGGTTCGTACGAGCAGTACTTC; CDR3 protein: CASSPGQGSYEQYF
V gene: TRBV27; clone size: -; D gene: TRBD1; J gene: TRBJ1-6; CDR3 DNA: TGTGCCAGCAGTTTCACAGGGGCTAATTCACCCCTCCACTTT; CDR3 protein: CASSFTGANSPLHF
V gene: TRBV9; clone size: -; D gene: TRBD1; J gene: TRBJ2-5; CDR3 DNA: TGTGCCAGCAGTCCGGGACAGGGGGCGGAGACCCAGTACTTC; CDR3 protein: CASSPGQGAETQYF
V gene: TRBV3-1/TRBV3-2; clone size: -; D gene: TRBD2; J gene: TRBJ2-2; CDR3 DNA: TGTGCCAGCAGCCAAGCGACTAGCGGGGGCCTCAGGATGTTTTTT; CDR3 protein: CASSQATSGGLRMFF
V gene: TRBV6-5; clone size: -; D gene: -; J gene: TRBJ1-1; CDR3 DNA: TGTGCCAGCAGTTACTCCTTAGACAGGTTGAACACTGAAGCTTTCTTT; CDR3 protein: CASSYSLDRLNTEAFF
V gene: TRBV3-1/TRBV3-2; clone size: -; D gene: -; J gene: TRBJ2-3; CDR3 DNA: TGTGCCAGCAGCCAAGGGGTATGGGCGTCGGGCACAGATACGCAGTATTTT; CDR3 protein: CASSQGVWASGTDTQYF
V gene: TRBV27; clone size: -; D gene: TRBD1; J gene: TRBJ2-7; CDR3 DNA: TGTGCCAGCAGTGCGGACAGGGGGCTTGAGCAGTACTTC; CDR3 protein: CASSADRGLEQYF